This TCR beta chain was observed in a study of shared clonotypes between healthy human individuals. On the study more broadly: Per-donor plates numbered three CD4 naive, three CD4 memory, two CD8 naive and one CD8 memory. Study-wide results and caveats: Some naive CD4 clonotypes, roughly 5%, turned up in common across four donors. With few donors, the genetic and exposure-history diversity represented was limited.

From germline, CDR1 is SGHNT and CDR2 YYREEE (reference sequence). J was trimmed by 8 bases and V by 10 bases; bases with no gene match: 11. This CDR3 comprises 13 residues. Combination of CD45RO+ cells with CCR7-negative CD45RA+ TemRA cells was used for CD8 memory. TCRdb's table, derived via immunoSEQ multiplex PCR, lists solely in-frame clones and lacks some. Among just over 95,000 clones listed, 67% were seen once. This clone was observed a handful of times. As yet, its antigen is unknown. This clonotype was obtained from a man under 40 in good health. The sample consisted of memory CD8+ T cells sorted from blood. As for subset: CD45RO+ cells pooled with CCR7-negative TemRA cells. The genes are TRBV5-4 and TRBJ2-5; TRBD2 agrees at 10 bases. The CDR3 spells CASTSGREGTQYF. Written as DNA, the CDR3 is TGTGCCTCGACAAGCGGGAGGGAAGGTACCCAGTACTTC.